This T cell receptor beta chain is drawn from a study of control samples from healthy donors and cancer patients. Repertoires were generated with immunoSEQ multiplex PCR, while TCRdb's copy carries only in-frame clones and drops some. The table has 150,000 or so clones, roughly 94% seen once; the top ten hold about 12%. From germline, CDR1 is SGHKS and CDR2 YYEKEE (reference sequence). The CDR3 loop spans 14 amino acids. The ends were cut back, 4 bases at V and 0 bases at J, with 10 bases in the middle. This clone was detected once. The sequence was obtained from a man in his forties in good health. Sequencing used blood. The genes are TRBV5-5 and TRBJ1-1, with a tentative D call TRBD1 (5 bases). CDR3: CASSPGRVNTEAFF. Written as DNA, the CDR3 is TGTGCCAGCAGCCCGGGACGGGTGAACACTGAAGCTTTCTTT.